These 9 T cell receptor beta chains were all obtained from the same sample, sequenced in a study of blood T cell repertoires in COVID-19. The protocol was immunoSEQ multiplex PCR, while the TCRdb copy is restricted to in-frame clones and leaves out a portion. The sample shows 250,000 to 300,000 clones, around 90% of them seen only once. Sequenced: peripheral blood. Every receptor here comes from a middle-aged woman who had recovered from COVID-19.

This rearrangement joins TRBV14 to TRBJ2-3, with TRBD2 as a possible D gene (6 bases). In germline, CDR1 is SGHDN, CDR2 FVKESK. The CDR3 runs to 16 residues. V was trimmed by 4 bases and J by 2 bases, leaving 16 bases between them. In DNA form, the CDR3 reads TGTGCCAGCAGCCCCCCCCTTGCGGGACCCACAGATACGCAGTATTTT. Protein sequence: CASSPPLAGPTDTQYF.

This clone was observed a single time. This chain joins TRBV24-1 and TRBJ1-1; D unclear. The CDR3 runs 14 residues. Germline V gives CDR1 KGHDR, CDR2 SFDVKD. The ends were cut back, 5 bases at V and 4 bases at J, with 13 bases in the middle. The CDR3 is CATSAGEFGTEAFF. The CDR3 DNA is TGTGCCACCAGTGCTGGGGAGTTTGGCACTGAAGCTTTCTTT.

The J gene is TRBJ2-2, the V gene TRBV21-1; no DNA check was done on the table's D call, TRBD2. TRBV21-1 is a documented pseudogene. The CDR3 loop spans 15 amino acids. The DNA of the CDR3 is TGTGCCAGCAGCCCCCGGACTAGGGACACCGGGGAGCTGTTTTTT. This gives the protein CASSPRTRDTGELFF.

V usage is TRBV11-2 and J usage is TRBJ2-7; maybe TRBD2 (6 bases). V lost 6 bases to trimming and J lost 3 bases, with 21 bases between them. Germline V gene sequence: CDR1 SGHAT, CDR2 FQNNGV. This CDR3 region has 16 residues. The CDR3 bases are TGTGCCAGCAGGGACCCCGGGAGTAGCGGATTCTACGAGCAGTACTTC. This encodes CASRDPGSSGFYEQYF. Based on the CDR3 plus reference TRBV11-2 and TRBJ2-7, the full variable domain is EAGVAQSPRYKIIEKRQSVAFWCNPISGHATLYWYQQILGQGPKLLIQFQNNGVVDDSQLPKDRFSAERLKGVDSTLKIQPAKLEDSAVYLCASRDPGSSGFYEQYFGPGTRLTVT.

This sequence joins TRBV24-1 and TRBJ1-2; 10 bases fit TRBD1. The CDR3 totals 16 residues. V trimming: 4 bases; J trimming: 3 bases; junction bases outside the gene matches: 7. Germline V gene data show CDR1 as KGHDR and CDR2 as SFDVKD. The DNA of the CDR3 is TGTGCCACCAGTGACCCTGGGACAGGGGTGGACTATGGCTACACCTTC. Protein: CATSDPGTGVDYGYTF.

This clone was counted once. The chain joins TRBV7-9 to TRBJ1-5; D gene unclear. This CDR3 is 15 amino acids long. Germline CDR1 and CDR2: SEHNR and FQNEAQ (reference sequence). Trimming removed 5 bases from V and 1 base from J, with 12 bases in between. In DNA form, the CDR3 reads TGTGCCAGCAGCCCCAACGTGGGCAGCAATCAGCCCCAGCATTTT. It translates to CASSPNVGSNQPQHF.

Only a few counts were recorded for this clone. The gene calls are TRBV4-3 and TRBJ2-1; D remains unclear. The CDR3 length is 13 residues. Germline V gene data show CDR1 as LGHNA and CDR2 as YSLEER. Trimming removed 1 base at V and 7 bases at J, with 8 bases between. This CDR3 is CASSQGPENEQFF. CDR3 DNA: TGCGCCAGCAGCCAAGGTCCGGAGAATGAGCAGTTCTTC.

This clone was detected only once. V and J are TRBV27 and TRBJ2-7; 7 nucleotides line up with TRBD2. The germline V gene has CDR1 MNHEY and CDR2 SMNVEV (reference sequence). This CDR3 has 14 residues. V lost 8 bases and J lost 0; bases outside the gene matches: 7. The CDR3 protein is CASPGGYLSYEQYV. For the CDR3, the DNA is TGTGCCAGCCCGGGAGGCTACCTCTCCTACGAGCAGTACGTC.

The sample holds one count of this clone. For the CDR3, the DNA is TGTGCTAGTGGCCCAGGGCAGGGCCCTCGGGTTGGCAATGAGCAGTTCTTC. Translating gives CASGPGQGPRVGNEQFF. The gene calls are TRBV12-5 and TRBJ2-1, with D perhaps matching TRBD1 (5 bases). Per the germline V gene, CDR1 is LGHNT and CDR2 is FRNRAP. Trimming left V 6 bases short and J 6 bases short, with 24 bases between. This CDR3 has 17 amino acids.